Each of the 5 T cell receptor beta chains below was sequenced from the same sample in a study of T-cell memory formation after mild COVID-19. TCRdb reanalysed the 5' RACE reads using MiXCR and keeps one entry per CDR3 protein. The data hold hundreds of thousands of distinct CDR3 sequences, with roughly an eighth observed a single time. Sequenced: PBMCs or a T cell subset sorted from them (not recorded which). The origin of the receptors is a man between 18 and 29 years old who had mild COVID-19 (a few samples of this study predate the infection). Cell type and time point are not known.

This chain joins TRBV20-1 and TRBJ2-3, with 7 positions matching TRBD1. CDR3 length: 12 residues. The germline V gene encodes CDR1 DFQATT and CDR2 SNEGSKA (reference sequence). Trimming removed 4 bases from V and 5 bases from J; junction bases left unmatched: 3. This CDR3 reads CSANDRVDTQYF. In DNA form, the CDR3 reads TGCAGTGCTAACGACAGGGTAGATACGCAGTATTTT.

This clonotype was picked up a small number of times. The chain links TRBV20-1 to TRBJ2-7; 9 bases agree with TRBD1. The CDR3 has 13 amino acids. V shed 4 bases and J 5 bases; nucleotides not matched to a gene: 6. Per the germline V gene, CDR1 is DFQATT and CDR2 is SNEGSKA (reference sequence). The CDR3 here is CSAIGDRDDEQYV. In DNA form, the CDR3 reads TGCAGTGCTATTGGGGACAGGGATGACGAGCAGTACGTC.

The chain links TRBV6-5 to TRBJ2-7; no definite D call. The CDR3 has 13 amino acids. Germline CDR1 and CDR2: MNHEY and SVGAGI. V was trimmed by 2 bases and J by 0 bases, leaving 5 bases between them. Here the CDR3 reads CASSYGNSYEQYF. The CDR3 DNA reads TGTGCCAGCAGTTACGGCAACTCCTACGAGCAGTACTTC.

This clonotype appeared a few times. The chain recombines TRBV30 with TRBJ1-5, with 9 positions matching TRBD1. Germline V CDR1 and CDR2: GTSNPN, SVGIG (reference sequence). The CDR3 is 12 amino acids. V gave up 5 bases and J gave up 4 bases; unmatched junction bases: 0. This CDR3 is CAWGQGNQPQHF. Here the CDR3 DNA reads TGTGCCTGGGGACAGGGGAATCAGCCCCAGCATTTT.

This clonotype showed up just a few times. J is TRBJ1-2 and V is TRBV6-5; the match to TRBD1 covers 9 bases. The junction had 4 bases not matched to a gene; V was cut back by 6 bases and J by 2 bases. Per germline, CDR1 MNHEY and CDR2 SVGAGI. The CDR3 covers 14 residues. CDR3 sequence reads: CASSTGTGNYGYTF. CDR3 in DNA: TGTGCCAGCAGCACCGGGACAGGGAACTATGGCTACACCTTC.